This TCR beta chain was profiled in a study of CD8 T cells in Susac syndrome. Random hexamers served to reverse transcribe about 0.45 to 1 ug RNA. TCR beta CDR3 was amplified by immunoSEQ covering 54 Vbeta and 13 Jbeta. TCRdb re-called the immunoSEQ multiplex PCR reads with MiXCR, one entry per CDR3 protein. The table records more than 150,000 distinct CDR3 sequences, over 90% of them present only once. This CDR3 has 18 amino acids. J lost 0 bases, V lost 3 bases, and 5 bases had no gene match. Germline CDR1 LGHDT, CDR2 YNNKEL (reference sequence). The sequenced sample was CD8+ T cells from PBMCs. The rearrangement uses TRBV3-1 and TRBJ2-6; 10 bases map to TRBD1. This receptor was obtained from a human donor with Susac syndrome. The CDR3 loop reads CASSHVGQGFSGANVLTF. DNA for the CDR3: TGTGCCAGCAGCCACGTGGGACAGGGGTTCTCTGGGGCCAACGTCCTGACTTTC.